One and the same sample provided the 9 T cell receptor beta chains below, sequenced in a study of blood T cell repertoires in COVID-19. Repertoires were generated with immunoSEQ multiplex PCR, while TCRdb's copy carries only in-frame clones and drops some. The sample consists of over 150,000 clones, roughly 83% of them appearing once. Sample: peripheral blood. These receptors originate from a woman in her sixties or seventies with acute or convalescent COVID-19.

Written as DNA, the CDR3 is TGTGCCAGCAGCTTTCTAGCGGGGGGCACAGATACGCAGTATTTT. Translated: CASSFLAGGTDTQYF. The V gene is TRBV7-2, the J gene TRBJ2-3; 10 bases align to TRBD2. The CDR3 has 15 residues. Germline V gene data show CDR1 as SGHTA and CDR2 as FQGNSA. Unmatched junction bases numbered 1, after V lost 3 bases and J lost 1 base. Looking up the rest from reference TRBV7-2 and TRBJ2-3 gives the full variable domain: GAGVSQSPSNKVTEKGKDVELRCDPISGHTALYWYRQSLGQGLEFLIYFQGNSAPDKSGLPSDRFSAERTGGSVSTLTIQRTQQEDSAVYLCASSFLAGGTDTQYFGPGTRLTVL.

The rearrangement joins TRBV28 to TRBJ1-5; 9 bases align to TRBD1. Trimming took 8 bases from V and 9 from J; bases not matched to a gene: 11. CDR3 length: 14 residues. Germline V gene lookup returns CDR1 MDHEN and CDR2 SYDVKM. The chain's CDR3 is CASVGQGLRGPQHF. CDR3 coding DNA: TGTGCCAGCGTGGGACAGGGCTTAAGAGGGCCCCAGCATTTT.

This rearrangement joins TRBV19 to TRBJ1-6; TRBD1 matches 8 bases. This CDR3 contains 15 residues. V lost 6 bases and J lost 3; bases outside the gene matches: 4. Per germline, CDR1 LNHDA and CDR2 SQIVND (reference sequence). For the CDR3, the DNA is TGTGCCAGTAGAGGGACAGGACTCTATAATTCACCCCTCCACTTT. It is translated as CASRGTGLYNSPLHF. The whole variable domain, filled in from reference TRBV19 and TRBJ1-6, reads DGGITQSPKYLFRKEGQNVTLSCEQNLNHDAMYWYRQDPGQGLRLIYYSQIVNDFQKGDIAEGYSVSREKKESFPLTVTSAQKNPTAFYLCASRGTGLYNSPLHFGNGTRLTVT.

This chain uses TRBV5-6 with TRBJ1-5; no clear D gene. With 3 bases removed from V and 2 bases from J, the gap between germline ends came to 12 bases. Germline V CDR1 and CDR2: SGHDT, YYEEEE. This CDR3 comprises 15 residues. CDR3 bases: TGTGCCAGCAGCTCCGGCACGGAGGGCAATCAGCCCCAGCATTTT. Translated: CASSSGTEGNQPQHF.

V is TRBV7-9 and J is TRBJ1-2, with D perhaps matching TRBD1 (5 bases). V was shortened by 3 bases and J by 4 bases, with 9 bases between the two germline ends. Germline V gene data show CDR1 as SEHNR and CDR2 as FQNEAQ (reference sequence). This CDR3 contains 13 residues. The CDR3 coding sequence is TGTGCCAGCAGCTTCGCCCAGGGCTATGGCTACACCTTC. Translated: CASSFAQGYGYTF.

J is TRBJ1-2 and V is TRBV12-5; D gene unclear. The CDR3 is made up of 14 amino acids. V was pared by 0 bases and J by 8 bases, with 13 bases between. CDR1 and CDR2 (germline): LGHNT, FRNRAP. In nucleotides, the CDR3 is TGTGCTAGTGGTTTGGTAGATGGGAGGAGAGGCTACACCTTC. Its translation is CASGLVDGRRGYTF. The full variable domain, its missing parts supplied by reference TRBV12-5 and TRBJ1-2, is DARVTQTPRHKVTEMGQEVTMRCQPILGHNTVFWYRQTMMQGLELLAYFRNRAPLDDSGMPKDRFSAEMPDATLATLKIQPSEPRDSAVYFCASGLVDGRRGYTFGSGTRLTVV.

This clone was seen only a few times. This chain connects TRBV24-1 to TRBJ2-1, with 9 bases matching TRBD2. The germline V gene has CDR1 KGHDR and CDR2 SFDVKD. J gave up 7 bases and V 9 bases, and 6 bases lay outside the gene matches. This CDR3 has 13 residues. The CDR3 reads CATGTSFPNEQFF. In DNA, the CDR3 is TGTGCCACCGGGACTAGCTTTCCAAATGAGCAGTTCTTC.

This rearrangement joins TRBV9 to TRBJ1-6, with D tentatively TRBD1 (5 bases). V was pared by 5 bases and J by 7 bases, with 31 bases between. Germline CDR1 reads SGDLS; CDR2 reads YYNGEE. The CDR3 has 20 residues. CDR3 bases: TGTGCCAGCAGGGAGGATCAGGGAAGGGGATCCGGGAGAGGGAATTCACCCCTCCACTTT. This codes for CASREDQGRGSGRGNSPLHF.

This chain connects TRBV6-5 to TRBJ1-2; D is possibly TRBD1 (6 bases). Trimming stripped 6 bases from V and 1 base from J, with 15 bases between. Germline-derived CDR1 and CDR2 are MNHEY and SVGAGI. The CDR3 runs 15 residues. The CDR3 sequence is CASSLDRAFNYGYTF. The DNA for the CDR3 is TGTGCCAGCAGCCTGGACAGAGCATTTAACTATGGCTACACCTTC.